The clone carrying this T cell receptor beta chain was counted ten times or more. The antigen remains undetermined. TCRdb redid the calling of the 5' RACE reads with MiXCR, one entry per CDR3 protein. The data contain roughly 490,000 distinct CDR3 sequences, roughly an eighth of them singletons. The data originate from a study of identical twins. Study-wide findings and caveats: Insertion counts were lower in abundant cord blood beta clonotypes, a trend that memory repertoires did not show.

Germline trimming cut 8 bases from V and 9 bases from J; bases unmatched to any gene: 6. The CDR3 is made up of 13 amino acids. Per germline, CDR1 SNHLY and CDR2 FYNNEI. A further study also used this sample, focusing on yellow fever vaccine responses in identical twins.

V and J are TRBV2 and TRBJ2-7, with 14 bases aligning to TRBD2. This clonotype was sampled from a woman aged 18-29 years in good health. Sequencing input: CD4+ T cells sorted from blood. The CDR3 spells CASSGLAGGMQYF. The CDR3 DNA reads TGTGCCAGCTCCGGACTAGCGGGAGGTATGCAGTACTTC.